This is a list of T cell receptor beta chains from one sample in a study of blood T cell repertoires in COVID-19. Generated by immunoSEQ multiplex PCR, the TCRdb table keeps only in-frame clones and is missing some. The table records about 99,000 clones, 84% of them present only once. The sample comprised peripheral blood. These receptors originate from a man aged 70-80 years with active or convalescent COVID-19. The CDR3 runs from the conserved cysteine through the conserved F or W. A D gene is named only where the DNA matches it firmly. Where a row states a size, it is once, few, many or the class of an expanded clone; other rows omit it.

d_call: TRBD2
clone_size: few
j_call: TRBJ2-7
v_call: TRBV5-1
cdr3_nt: TGCGCCAGCAGCGCCAGGGGTGCGGGGGGGACCTACGAGCAGTACTTC
cdr3_aa: CASSARGAGGTYEQYF

d_call: -
clone_size: -
j_call: TRBJ2-2
v_call: TRBV5-1
cdr3_nt: TGCGCCAGCAGCCTCTCCGGGGGGAACACCGGGGAGCTGTTTTTT
cdr3_aa: CASSLSGGNTGELFF

d_call: -
clone_size: -
j_call: TRBJ1-2
v_call: TRBV6-5
cdr3_nt: TGTGCCAGCAGAAAAACCGGGGGCTATGGCTACACCTTC
cdr3_aa: CASRKTGGYGYTF

d_call: TRBD1
clone_size: -
j_call: TRBJ1-2
v_call: TRBV28
cdr3_nt: TGTGCCAGCAGCCGGACAGGGAATGGCTACACCTTC
cdr3_aa: CASSRTGNGYTF

d_call: -
clone_size: -
j_call: TRBJ2-1
v_call: TRBV9
cdr3_nt: TGTGCCAGCAGCGTGTGGGGGTTCGGGAGCGATGAGCAGTTCTTC
cdr3_aa: CASSVWGFGSDEQFF

d_call: TRBD1
clone_size: -
j_call: TRBJ2-3
v_call: TRBV5-1
cdr3_nt: TGCGCCAGCAGCTGGGACGGACAGGGTGTCGGTACGCAGTATTTT
cdr3_aa: CASSWDGQGVGTQYF

d_call: TRBD2
clone_size: -
j_call: TRBJ2-2
v_call: TRBV7-2
cdr3_nt: TGTGCCAGCAGCTCTCTAGCGGGGGGCACCGGGGAGCTGTTTTTT
cdr3_aa: CASSSLAGGTGELFF

d_call: -
clone_size: -
j_call: TRBJ2-2
v_call: TRBV5-4
cdr3_nt: TGTGCCAGCAGCTCCCCTATAGGACAGAACACCGGGGAGCTGTTTTTT
cdr3_aa: CASSSPIGQNTGELFF

d_call: -
clone_size: -
j_call: TRBJ1-2
v_call: TRBV5-1
cdr3_nt: TGCGCCAGCACCCGGGGGGGGGCGACGGATGGCTACACCTTC
cdr3_aa: CASTRGGATDGYTF

d_call: -
clone_size: -
j_call: TRBJ1-1
v_call: TRBV5-4
cdr3_nt: TGTGCCAGCAGCTTGGCCCCCACAGGGTTCACTGAAGCTTTCTTT
cdr3_aa: CASSLAPTGFTEAFF

d_call: -
clone_size: -
j_call: TRBJ1-1
v_call: TRBV4-1
cdr3_nt: TGCGCCAGCAGCCTCAACCTGGTGGCGAACACTGAAGCTTTCTTT
cdr3_aa: CASSLNLVANTEAFF